One T cell receptor (beta chain) is described in this entry. The target antigen is unknown. PCR employed 60 Vbeta and 13 Jbeta primers. Produced via immunoSEQ multiplex PCR; TCRdb's table is partial and in-frame only. The data show 100,000 to 150,000 clones, with about three quarters seen just once and 1% to 1.5% held by the top ten. This record belongs to a study of cytomegalovirus exposure and HLA in healthy donors. For the study at large: The 110 million or so unique TCR beta sequences, from about 179 million T cells, were found by an earlier analysis.

CDR3 length: 14 amino acids. From germline, CDR1 is MNHEY and CDR2 SVGAGI. Deletions cut 5 bases from V and 5 bases from J, with 13 bases between. Overall study results and limits: When analyzed later, a missense DCLRE1C variant was found to be linked to TCR beta V- and J-gene trimming.

The TCR sequence derives from a female donor in good health and CMV-seronegative. The sequenced material came from PBMCs. The chain couples TRBV6-5 to TRBJ1-5, with D perhaps TRBD1 (5 bases). The CDR3 is CASSPDSNDQPQHF. CDR3 in DNA: TGTGCCAGCAGTCCCGACAGCAACGATCAGCCCCAGCATTTT.